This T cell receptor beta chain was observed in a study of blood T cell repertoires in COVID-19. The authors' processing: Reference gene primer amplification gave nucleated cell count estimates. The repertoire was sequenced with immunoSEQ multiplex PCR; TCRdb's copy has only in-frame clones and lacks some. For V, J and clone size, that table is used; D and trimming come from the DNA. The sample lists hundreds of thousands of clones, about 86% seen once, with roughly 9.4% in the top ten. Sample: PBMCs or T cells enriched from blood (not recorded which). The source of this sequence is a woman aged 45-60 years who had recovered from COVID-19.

CDR3 region: CASSRSAGEQETQYF. The CDR3 coding sequence is TGCGCCAGCAGCCGCTCGGCGGGGGAACAAGAGACCCAGTACTTC. J is TRBJ2-5 and V is TRBV4-3, with 7 bases that match TRBD2. The V gene end was trimmed by 4 bases and the J gene end by 2 bases; junction bases not matched to a gene: 7. The CDR3 loop spans 15 amino acids. Germline values: CDR1 LGHNA, CDR2 YSLEER.